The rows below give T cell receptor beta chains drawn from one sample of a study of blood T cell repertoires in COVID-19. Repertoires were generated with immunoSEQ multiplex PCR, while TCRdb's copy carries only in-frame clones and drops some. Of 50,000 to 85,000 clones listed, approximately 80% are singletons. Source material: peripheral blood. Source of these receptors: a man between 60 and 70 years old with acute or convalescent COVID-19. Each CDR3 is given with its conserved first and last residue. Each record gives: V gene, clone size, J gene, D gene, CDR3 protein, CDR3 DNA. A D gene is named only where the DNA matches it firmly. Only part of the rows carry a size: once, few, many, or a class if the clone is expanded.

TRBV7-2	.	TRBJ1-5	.	CASSHRTDQPQHF	TGTGCCAGCAGCCACAGGACCGATCAGCCCCAGCATTTT
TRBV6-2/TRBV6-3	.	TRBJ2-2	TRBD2	CASSYQRTSGGGELFF	TGTGCCAGCAGTTACCAACGGACTAGCGGGGGCGGGGAGCTGTTTTTT
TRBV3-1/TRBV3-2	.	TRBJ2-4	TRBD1	CASSQFVGTGKNIQYF	TGTGCCAGCAGCCAATTTGTGGGGACAGGGAAAAACATTCAGTACTTC
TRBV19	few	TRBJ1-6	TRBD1	CASSRLQGSSPLHF	TGTGCCAGTAGTCGTTTACAGGGGAGTTCACCCCTCCACTTT
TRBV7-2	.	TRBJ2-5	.	CASSFGQAKNPQYF	TGTGCCAGCAGCTTCGGTCAAGCAAAGAATCCCCAGTACTTC
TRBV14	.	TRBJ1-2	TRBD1	CASSQTGSNNYGYTF	TGTGCCAGCAGCCAGACAGGGTCGAATAACTATGGCTACACCTTC
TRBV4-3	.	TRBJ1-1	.	CASSQSSGNTEAFF	TGCGCCAGCAGCCAATCTTCAGGGAACACTGAAGCTTTCTTT
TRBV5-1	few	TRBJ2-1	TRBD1	CASSPGQGINEQFF	TGCGCCAGCAGCCCGGGACAGGGGATAAATGAGCAGTTCTTC
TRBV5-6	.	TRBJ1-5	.	CASSLGQSNQPQHF	TGTGCCAGCAGCTTGGGACAGAGCAATCAGCCCCAGCATTTT
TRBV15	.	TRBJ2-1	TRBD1	CATSRDLGQGRFF	TGTGCCACCAGCAGAGATCTGGGACAGGGGCGGTTCTTC
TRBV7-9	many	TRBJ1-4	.	CASREKGATNEKLFF	TGTGCCAGCAGGGAAAAGGGAGCAACTAATGAAAAACTGTTTTTT
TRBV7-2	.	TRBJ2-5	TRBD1	CASSLGQGWETQYF	TGTGCCAGCAGCCTCGGACAGGGATGGGAGACCCAGTACTTC
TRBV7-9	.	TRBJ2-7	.	CASSLGVQQYF	TGTGCCAGCAGCTTAGGAGTCCAGCAGTACTTC
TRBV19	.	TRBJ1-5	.	CASRPQGTSNQPQHF	TGTGCCAGTAGGCCACAGGGTACGAGCAATCAGCCCCAGCATTTT
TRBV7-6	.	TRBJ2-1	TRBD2	CASSPGTSGGYKQFF	TGTGCCAGCAGCCCAGGGACTAGCGGGGGGTATAAGCAGTTCTTC
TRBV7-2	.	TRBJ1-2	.	CASSRDYGYTF	TGTGCCAGCAGCCGGGACTATGGCTACACCTTC